The clone carrying this T cell receptor (beta chain) was counted many times. This sample is part of a study of molecular identifiers for immune sequencing clone quantification. CDR3 length equals 16 residues. The junction had 14 bases not matched to a gene; V was cut back by 6 bases and J by 4 bases. MiXCR was run by TCRdb on the PCR reads, yielding one entry per CDR3 protein. The top ten hold 0.75% to 0.95% of the sample, which has just under 650,000 distinct CDR3 sequences, about 20% seen once. Sequencing was done on a sample of naive CD8+ T cells from blood, with Jurkat cell RNA spiked in. Subset of the sample: FACS-sorted CD8+CD4-CCR7+CD45RA+ naive T cells. The sequence derives from a human donor in good health. Some libraries in this study had Jurkat cell RNA spiked in. The chain combines TRBV12-3 or TRBV12-4 with TRBJ2-5; 7 bases align to TRBD2. Here the CDR3 DNA reads TGTGCCAGCAGCTCCCTCGGCAACGCGGGGGTAGAGACCCAGTACTTC. It yields the protein CASSSLGNAGVETQYF.